The 13 T cell receptor beta chains given below trace back to one sample, sequenced in a study of Ad26.COV2.S vaccination and SARS-CoV-2 variants. The method was immunoSEQ multiplex PCR; TCRdb's version includes in-frame clones alone and lacks a portion of them. Seen here are 440,000 or so clones, about 90% observed once, and the top ten hold about 1.7%. Documented treatment: roughly 19 received Ad26.COV2.S at low or high dose, single or two shots; about 5 received placebo; per-sample allocation not given. Sampling was performed 63 days after the first vaccine or placebo injection. Here the sequenced sample was peripheral blood, taken in a trial of Ad26.COV2.S vaccine versus placebo. Receptors originate from a person aged 18-65 years who received the Ad26.COV2.S COVID-19 vaccine or a placebo.

This clone occurred once. This sequence joins TRBV6-2 or TRBV6-3 and TRBJ1-6; maybe TRBD1 (6 bases). V was cut by 6 bases and J by 11 bases, with 23 bases left in between. The CDR3 is 16 residues long. Germline lookup yields CDR1 MNHEY and CDR2 SVGEGT. The CDR3 spells CASSQMRGGALPPLHF. CDR3 nucleotide sequence: TGTGCCAGCAGCCAAATGAGGGGGGGAGCATTGCCACCCCTCCACTTT.

The chain combines TRBV20-1 with TRBJ2-3, with a weak D call TRBD1 (6 bases). CDR1 is DFQATT and CDR2 is SNEGSKA in the germline V gene (reference sequence). The V end lost 6 bases, the J end lost 3 bases, and 7 bases lay between the germline ends. This CDR3 is 11 amino acids long. The CDR3 region is CSAGATDTQYF. CDR3 nucleotide sequence: TGCAGTGCGGGGGCGACAGATACGCAGTATTTT.

This CDR3 reads CASSHQGLDLWVAAGELFF. Written as DNA, the CDR3 is TGTGCCAGCAGTCATCAGGGACTAGACTTGTGGGTAGCCGCCGGGGAGCTGTTTTTT. This chain joins TRBV6-2 or TRBV6-3 and TRBJ2-2, with 8 bases that match TRBD2. Germline V gene sequence: CDR1 MNHEY, CDR2 SVGEGT. The CDR3 consists of 19 residues. The V gene end was trimmed by 5 bases and the J gene end by 6 bases; junction bases not matched to a gene: 20.

The chain is built from TRBV5-1 and TRBJ2-7; 8 nucleotides agree with TRBD1. Germline CDR1 is SGHRS and CDR2 is YFSETQ. The trim removed 4 bases at V and 6 bases at J, leaving 12 bases unmatched. The CDR3 covers 15 residues. CDR3 residues: CASSLLPDRVGEQYF. In nucleotides, the CDR3 is TGCGCCAGCAGCCTCCTCCCGGACAGGGTCGGCGAGCAGTACTTC.

The chain combines TRBV10-3 with TRBJ1-5; TRBD1 might be the D (5 bases). From germline, CDR1 is ENHRY and CDR2 SYGVKD. V was trimmed by 2 bases and J by 0 bases, leaving 14 bases between them. The CDR3 consists of 17 residues. Written as DNA, the CDR3 is TGTGCCATCAGTGAGCGAAATGATGGGGCTAGCAATCAGCCCCAGCATTTT. It yields the protein CAISERNDGASNQPQHF.

This rearrangement joins TRBV20-1 to TRBJ2-2; D is undetermined. V was clipped by 3 bases and J by 0 bases, with 11 bases between them. Germline CDR1 is DFQATT and CDR2 is SNEGSKA (reference sequence). This CDR3 contains 15 residues. The DNA of the CDR3 is TGCAGTGCTAGTTCCCTGACTGCGAACACCGGGGAGCTGTTTTTT. It codes for CSASSLTANTGELFF.

The count of this clone is one. The genes are TRBV7-2 and TRBJ1-5, with TRBD1 matching over 7 bases. Trimming removed 4 bases from V and 1 base from J; junction bases left unmatched: 7. CDR3 length: 16 amino acids. The V gene's germline CDR1 is SGHTA and CDR2 FQGNSA. For the CDR3, the DNA is TGTGCCAGCAGCTCCCAGACAGGGTCGAGCAATCAGCCCCAGCATTTT. It yields the protein CASSSQTGSSNQPQHF.

The J gene is TRBJ1-4, the V gene TRBV5-1; D ambiguous. Trimming took 4 bases from V and 3 from J, leaving 16 bases between them. CDR1 is SGHRS, CDR2 YFSETQ, per germline. CDR3 length: 16 residues. The CDR3 bases are TGCGCCAGCAGCCTACAGCCTCCGGCAGCTAATGAAAAACTGTTTTTT. It specifies CASSLQPPAANEKLFF.

The V call is TRBV27, the J call TRBJ2-7; D may be TRBD1 (6 bases). Germline assignment: CDR1 MNHEY and CDR2 SMNVEV (reference sequence). This CDR3 contains 12 residues. The germline V and J ends were trimmed by 4 bases and 4 bases, with 8 bases remaining between them. DNA for the CDR3: TGTGCCAGCAGTTCGACAGGTTACGAGCAGTACTTC. Amino acids: CASSSTGYEQYF.

The chain employs TRBV20-1 and TRBJ1-2; D is perhaps TRBD1 (5 bases). Germline CDR1 DFQATT, CDR2 SNEGSKA (reference sequence). The CDR3 is 11 amino acids. Trimming stripped 6 bases from V and 8 bases from J, with 13 bases between. CDR3 protein: CSAPQGDGYTF. In nucleotides, the CDR3 is TGCAGTGCGCCGCAGGGAGACGGCTACACCTTC.

Turning to this clone: Germline is not matched at one junction end, which may reflect a read error. The chain couples TRBV7-2 to TRBJ2-1, with 7 bases identical to TRBD1. Germline assignment: CDR1 SGHTA and CDR2 FQGNSA. The CDR3 is 13 amino acids. The CDR3 DNA reads as TGTGCCAGCAGAACAGGGGCCTACCATGAGCAGTTCTTC. This encodes CASRTGAYHEQFF. Combining the CDR3 with reference TRBV7-2 and TRBJ2-1 gives the whole variable domain GAGVSQSPSNKVTEKGKDVELRCDPISGHTALYWYRQSLGQGLEFLIYFQGNSAPDKSGLPSDRFSAERTGGSVSTLTIQRTQQEDSAVYLCASRTGAYHEQFFGPGTRLTVL.

This clone has only one observation. The rearrangement joins TRBV7-8 to TRBJ2-1, with 12 bases that match TRBD1. CDR1 is SGHVS, CDR2 FQNEAQ, per germline. The CDR3 totals 15 residues. V was pared by 4 bases and J by 7 bases, with 5 bases of the junction left unmatched. The DNA of the CDR3 is TGTGCCAGCAGCTCCCGGGACAGGGGGCAGAATGAGCAGTTCTTC. This codes for CASSSRDRGQNEQFF.

The rearrangement uses TRBV7-2 and TRBJ2-1; TRBD1 matches 8 bases. CDR1 SGHTA and CDR2 FQGNSA come from the germline V gene. The J segment lost 3 bases and the V segment lost 2 bases, leaving 3 bases of the junction unmatched. The CDR3 has 15 residues. CDR3 in amino acids: CASSLTGQGYNEQFF. The CDR3 nucleotides are TGTGCCAGCAGCTTAACAGGACAGGGCTACAATGAGCAGTTCTTC.